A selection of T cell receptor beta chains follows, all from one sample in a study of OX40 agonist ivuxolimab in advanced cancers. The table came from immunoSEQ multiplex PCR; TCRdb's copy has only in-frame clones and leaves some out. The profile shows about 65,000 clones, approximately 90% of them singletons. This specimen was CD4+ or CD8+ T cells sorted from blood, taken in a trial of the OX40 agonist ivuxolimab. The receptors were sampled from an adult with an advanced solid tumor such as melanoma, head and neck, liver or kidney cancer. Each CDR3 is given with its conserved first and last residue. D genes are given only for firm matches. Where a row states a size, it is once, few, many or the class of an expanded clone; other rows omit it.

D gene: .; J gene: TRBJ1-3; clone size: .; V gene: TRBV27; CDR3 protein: CASSPEQGNTIYF; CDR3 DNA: TGTGCCAGCAGTCCGGAACAGGGAAACACCATATATTTT
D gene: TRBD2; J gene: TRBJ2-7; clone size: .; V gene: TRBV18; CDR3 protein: CASSPSAEASGGHLYF; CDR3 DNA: TGTGCCAGCTCACCATCGGCCGAGGCTAGCGGGGGGCATCTGTACTTC
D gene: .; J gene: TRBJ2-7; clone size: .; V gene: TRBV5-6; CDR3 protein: CASSLTFPIYEQYF; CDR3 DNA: TGTGCCAGCAGCTTGACGTTCCCCATCTACGAGCAGTACTTC
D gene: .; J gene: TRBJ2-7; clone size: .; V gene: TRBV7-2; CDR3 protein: CASSLWDNYEQYF; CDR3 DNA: TGTGCCAGCAGCTTGTGGGACAACTACGAGCAGTACTTC
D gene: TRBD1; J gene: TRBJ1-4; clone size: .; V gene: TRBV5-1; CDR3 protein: CASSSTGGSEKLFF; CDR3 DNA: TGCGCCAGCAGCTCTACAGGGGGAAGTGAAAAACTGTTTTTT
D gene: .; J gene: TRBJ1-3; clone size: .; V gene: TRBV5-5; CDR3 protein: CASSLGYGSGNTIYF; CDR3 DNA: TGTGCCAGCAGCTTGGGTTACGGCTCTGGAAACACCATATATTTT
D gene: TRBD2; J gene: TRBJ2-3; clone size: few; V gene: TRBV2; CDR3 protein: CASRRIAGSTDTQYF; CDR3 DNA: TGTGCCAGCAGGCGGATAGCGGGGTCCACAGATACGCAGTATTTT
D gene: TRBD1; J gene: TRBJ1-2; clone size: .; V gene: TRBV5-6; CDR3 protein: CASRVQGASGYTF; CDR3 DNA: TGTGCCAGCAGGGTACAGGGGGCTTCTGGCTACACCTTC
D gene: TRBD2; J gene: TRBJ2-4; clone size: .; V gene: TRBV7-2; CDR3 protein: CASSLERGGIQYF; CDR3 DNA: TGTGCCAGCAGCTTAGAACGGGGGGGCATTCAGTACTTC
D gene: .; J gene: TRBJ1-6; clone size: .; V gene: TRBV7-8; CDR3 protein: CASSLEGHRTALHF; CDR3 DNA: TGTGCCAGCAGCTTAGAGGGACACCGGACAGCCCTCCACTTT
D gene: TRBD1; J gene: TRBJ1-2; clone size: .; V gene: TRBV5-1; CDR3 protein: CASTSGTGGNYGYTF; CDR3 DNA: TGCGCCAGCACCTCCGGGACAGGGGGCAACTATGGCTACACCTTC
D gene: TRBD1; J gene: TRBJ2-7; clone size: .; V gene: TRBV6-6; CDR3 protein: CASRSEDRGHEQYF; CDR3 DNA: TGTGCCAGCAGGTCCGAGGACAGGGGACACGAGCAGTACTTC
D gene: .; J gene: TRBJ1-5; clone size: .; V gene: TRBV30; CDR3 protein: CAWSVPGGNQPQHF; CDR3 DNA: TGTGCCTGGAGTGTACCAGGGGGCAATCAGCCCCAGCATTTT
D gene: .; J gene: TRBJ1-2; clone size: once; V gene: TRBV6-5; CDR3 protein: CASSPAYRVSGGYTF; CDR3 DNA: TGTGCCAGCAGTCCAGCCTACAGGGTATCGGGAGGCTACACCTTC
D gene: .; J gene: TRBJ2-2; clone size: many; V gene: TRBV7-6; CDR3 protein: CASSLGAGITGELFF; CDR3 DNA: TGTGCCAGCAGCTTAGGGGCGGGGATCACCGGGGAGCTGTTTTTT
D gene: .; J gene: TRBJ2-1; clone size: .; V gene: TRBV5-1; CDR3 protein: CASSSGQLAYNEQFF; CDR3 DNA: TGCGCCAGCAGCTCCGGACAGCTTGCCTACAATGAGCAGTTCTTC
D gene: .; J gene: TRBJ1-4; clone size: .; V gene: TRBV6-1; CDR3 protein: CASSESGVNEKLFF; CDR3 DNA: TGTGCCAGCAGTGAATCAGGGGTCAATGAAAAACTGTTTTTT
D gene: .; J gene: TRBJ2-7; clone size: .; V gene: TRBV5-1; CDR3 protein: CASSLDREYEQYF; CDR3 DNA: TGCGCCAGCAGCTTGGACAGGGAGTACGAGCAGTACTTC
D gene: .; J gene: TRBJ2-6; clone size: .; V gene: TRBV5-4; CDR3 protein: CASSLVVRAGANVLTF; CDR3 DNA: TGTGCCAGCAGCTTGGTCGTACGGGCTGGGGCCAACGTCCTGACTTTC
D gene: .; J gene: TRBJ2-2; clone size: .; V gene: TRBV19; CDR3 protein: CASSRGLGGGELFF; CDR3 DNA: TGTGCCAGTAGTAGAGGACTAGGGGGAGGGGAGCTGTTTTTT
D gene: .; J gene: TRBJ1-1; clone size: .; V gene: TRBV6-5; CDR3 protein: CASRGSAKNTEAFF; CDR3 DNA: TGTGCCAGCAGGGGCTCCGCGAAGAACACTGAAGCTTTCTTT
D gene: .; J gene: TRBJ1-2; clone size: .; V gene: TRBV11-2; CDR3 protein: CASSLGRGGKEYGYTF; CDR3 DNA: TGTGCCAGCAGCTTAGGAAGGGGAGGGAAGGAGTATGGCTACACCTTC
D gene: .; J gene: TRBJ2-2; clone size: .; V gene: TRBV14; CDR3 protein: CASSHLSTGELFF; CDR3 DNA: TGTGCCAGCAGCCACCTCTCCACCGGGGAGCTGTTTTTT
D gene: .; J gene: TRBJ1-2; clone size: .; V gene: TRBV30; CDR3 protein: CAWSVGAGGYTF; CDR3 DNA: TGTGCCTGGAGTGTGGGGGCCGGTGGCTACACCTTC
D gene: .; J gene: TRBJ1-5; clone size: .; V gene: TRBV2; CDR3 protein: CASSPGAQPQHF; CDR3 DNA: TGTGCCAGCAGTCCAGGGGCTCAGCCCCAGCATTTT
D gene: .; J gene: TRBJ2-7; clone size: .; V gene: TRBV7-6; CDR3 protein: CASSPPVMSSYEQYF; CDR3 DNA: TGTGCCAGCAGCCCCCCAGTTATGAGCTCCTACGAGCAGTACTTC
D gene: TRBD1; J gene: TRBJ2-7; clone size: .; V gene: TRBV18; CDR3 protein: CASSQTGGGYEQYF; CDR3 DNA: TGTGCCAGCTCACAAACAGGGGGTGGCTACGAGCAGTACTTC
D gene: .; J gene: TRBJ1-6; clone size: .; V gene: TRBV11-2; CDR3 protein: CASSLRAGGSSYNSPLHF; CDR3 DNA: TGTGCCAGCAGCTTGAGGGCAGGCGGAAGCTCCTATAATTCACCCCTCCACTTT
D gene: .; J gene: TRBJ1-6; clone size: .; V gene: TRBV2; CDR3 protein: CASSLSVGYNSPLHF; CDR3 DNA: TGTGCCAGCAGTTTGTCGGTTGGCTATAATTCACCCCTCCACTTT
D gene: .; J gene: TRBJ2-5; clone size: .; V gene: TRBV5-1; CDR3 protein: CASSLGQTQETQYF; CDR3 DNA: TGCGCCAGCAGCTTGGGACAGACCCAAGAGACCCAGTACTTC
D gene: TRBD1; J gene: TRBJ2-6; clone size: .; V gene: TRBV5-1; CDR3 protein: CASSDGQGAAGANVLTF; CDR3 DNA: TGCGCCAGCAGCGATGGACAGGGGGCCGCCGGGGCCAACGTCCTGACTTTC
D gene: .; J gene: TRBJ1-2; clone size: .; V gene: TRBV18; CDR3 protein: CASSPTPQVRGYTF; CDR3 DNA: TGTGCCAGCTCACCCACCCCCCAGGTTCGTGGCTACACCTTC
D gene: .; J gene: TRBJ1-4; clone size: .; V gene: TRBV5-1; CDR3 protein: CASSLDSNEKLFF; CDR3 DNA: TGCGCCAGCAGCTTGGATAGTAATGAAAAACTGTTTTTT
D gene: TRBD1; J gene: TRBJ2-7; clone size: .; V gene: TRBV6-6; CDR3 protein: CASSGTGGQYEQYF; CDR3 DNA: TGTGCCAGCAGCGGGACAGGGGGCCAATACGAGCAGTACTTC
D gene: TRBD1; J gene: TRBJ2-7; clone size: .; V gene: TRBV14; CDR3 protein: CASSQGRGRSYEQYF; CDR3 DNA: TGTGCCAGCAGCCAGGGTAGGGGGCGCTCCTACGAGCAGTACTTC
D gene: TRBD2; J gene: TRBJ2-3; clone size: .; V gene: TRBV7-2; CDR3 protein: CASSLMSAGGLDTQYF; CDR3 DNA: TGTGCCAGCAGCTTAATGTCGGCGGGGGGGTTGGATACGCAGTATTTT
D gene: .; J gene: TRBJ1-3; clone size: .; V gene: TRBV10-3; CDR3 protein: CAISEPGVSGNTIYF; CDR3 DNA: TGTGCCATCAGTGAGCCAGGGGTTTCTGGAAACACCATATATTTT
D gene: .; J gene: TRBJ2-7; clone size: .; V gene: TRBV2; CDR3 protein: CASNLREMGEQYF; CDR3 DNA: TGTGCCAGCAATCTTAGGGAGATGGGCGAGCAGTACTTC
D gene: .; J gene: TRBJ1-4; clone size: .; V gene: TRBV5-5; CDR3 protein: CASSPQPNEKLFF; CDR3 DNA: TGTGCCAGCAGCCCCCAGCCTAATGAAAAACTGTTTTTT
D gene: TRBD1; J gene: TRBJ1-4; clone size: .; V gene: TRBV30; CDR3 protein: CARKGAANEKLFF; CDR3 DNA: TGTGCTCGGAAGGGGGCGGCTAATGAAAAACTGTTTTTT
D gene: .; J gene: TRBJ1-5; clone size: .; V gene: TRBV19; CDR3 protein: CAASRGANQPQHF; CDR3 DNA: TGTGCAGCTTCCCGAGGGGCCAATCAGCCCCAGCATTTT
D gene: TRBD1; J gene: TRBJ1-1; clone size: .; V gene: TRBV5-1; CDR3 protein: CASSDRTGRTEAFF; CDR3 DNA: TGCGCCAGCAGCGATAGGACAGGGCGTACTGAAGCTTTCTTT
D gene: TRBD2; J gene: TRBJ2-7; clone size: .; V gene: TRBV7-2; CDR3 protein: CASSLASGGAYEQYF; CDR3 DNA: TGTGCCAGCAGCTTAGCTAGCGGGGGCGCCTACGAGCAGTACTTC
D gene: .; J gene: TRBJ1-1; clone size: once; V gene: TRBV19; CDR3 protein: CASSNMGLKDTEAFF; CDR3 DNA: TGTGCCAGTAGTAACATGGGATTGAAGGACACTGAAGCTTTCTTT
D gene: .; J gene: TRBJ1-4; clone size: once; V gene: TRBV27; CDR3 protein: CASSETASPYEKLFF; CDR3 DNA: TGTGCCAGCAGTGAGACAGCCTCCCCTTACGAAAAACTGTTTTTT
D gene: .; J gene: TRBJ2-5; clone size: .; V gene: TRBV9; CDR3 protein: CASSPLVETQYF; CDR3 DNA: TGTGCCAGCAGCCCCCTCGTCGAGACCCAGTACTTC
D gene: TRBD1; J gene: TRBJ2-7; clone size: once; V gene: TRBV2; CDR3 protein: CASGTDSYEQYF; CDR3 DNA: TGTGCCAGCGGGACAGACAGCTACGAGCAGTACTTC
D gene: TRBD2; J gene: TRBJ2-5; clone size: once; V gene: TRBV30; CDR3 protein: CAFTGGIGLAGVQETQYF; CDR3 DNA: TGTGCCTTCACAGGGGGCATCGGACTAGCGGGGGTGCAAGAGACCCAGTACTTC
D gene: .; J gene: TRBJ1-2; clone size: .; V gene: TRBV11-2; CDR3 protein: CASSLDQNQDYGYTF; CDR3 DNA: TGTGCCAGCAGCTTAGATCAGAACCAGGACTATGGCTACACCTTC
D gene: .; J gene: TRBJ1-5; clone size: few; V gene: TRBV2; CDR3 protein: CASSDRGVGQPQHF; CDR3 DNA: TGTGCCAGCAGTGACAGGGGAGTAGGTCAGCCCCAGCATTTT
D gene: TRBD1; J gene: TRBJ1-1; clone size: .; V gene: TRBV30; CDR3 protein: CAWRRGQHTEAFF; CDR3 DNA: TGTGCCTGGAGGCGGGGACAGCACACTGAAGCTTTCTTT
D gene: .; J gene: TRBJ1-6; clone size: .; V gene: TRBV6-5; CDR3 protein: CASSYLYNSPLHF; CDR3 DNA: TGTGCCAGCAGTTACCTTTATAATTCACCCCTCCACTTT
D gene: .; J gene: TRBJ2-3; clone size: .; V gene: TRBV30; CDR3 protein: CAWTQGYTDTQYF; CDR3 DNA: TGTGCCTGGACACAGGGATACACAGATACGCAGTATTTT
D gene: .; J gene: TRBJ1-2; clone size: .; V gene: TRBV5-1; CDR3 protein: CASSYDQGGYTF; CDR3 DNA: TGCGCCAGCAGCTATGACCAGGGAGGCTACACCTTC
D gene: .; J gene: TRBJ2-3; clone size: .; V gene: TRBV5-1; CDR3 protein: CASSLPRGPSTDTQYF; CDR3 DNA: TGCGCCAGCAGCTTGCCCCGGGGGCCTAGCACAGATACGCAGTATTTT
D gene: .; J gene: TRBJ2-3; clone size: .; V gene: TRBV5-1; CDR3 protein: CASSLVSTGTGPTDTQYF; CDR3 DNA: TGCGCCAGCAGCTTGGTCTCGACCGGGACTGGCCCCACAGATACGCAGTATTTT
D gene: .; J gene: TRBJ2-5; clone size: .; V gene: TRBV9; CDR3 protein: CASSVAEGRRETQYF; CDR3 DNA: TGTGCCAGCAGCGTAGCTGAGGGACGGAGGGAGACCCAGTACTTC